One T cell receptor beta chain is described in this entry. Sequencing was performed with immunoSEQ multiplex PCR; in TCRdb, only in-frame clones are kept and a portion is missing. The table includes roughly 75,000 clones, roughly nine tenths detected once. Per the germline V gene, CDR1 is ENHRY and CDR2 is SYGVKD. V lost 6 bases, J lost 2 bases, and 4 bases stayed unmatched. The CDR3 covers 15 residues. The sample is drawn from a study of OX40 agonist ivuxolimab in advanced cancers. The sample here was CD4+ or CD8+ T cells sorted from blood, taken in a trial of the OX40 agonist ivuxolimab. The gene calls are TRBV10-3 and TRBJ2-3; 11 positions match TRBD2. This TCR was sampled from an adult with an advanced solid tumor such as melanoma, head and neck, liver or kidney cancer. CDR3 residues: CAIRGGLADTDTQYF. CDR3 DNA sequence: TGTGCCATCAGGGGGGGACTAGCGGACACAGATACGCAGTATTTT.